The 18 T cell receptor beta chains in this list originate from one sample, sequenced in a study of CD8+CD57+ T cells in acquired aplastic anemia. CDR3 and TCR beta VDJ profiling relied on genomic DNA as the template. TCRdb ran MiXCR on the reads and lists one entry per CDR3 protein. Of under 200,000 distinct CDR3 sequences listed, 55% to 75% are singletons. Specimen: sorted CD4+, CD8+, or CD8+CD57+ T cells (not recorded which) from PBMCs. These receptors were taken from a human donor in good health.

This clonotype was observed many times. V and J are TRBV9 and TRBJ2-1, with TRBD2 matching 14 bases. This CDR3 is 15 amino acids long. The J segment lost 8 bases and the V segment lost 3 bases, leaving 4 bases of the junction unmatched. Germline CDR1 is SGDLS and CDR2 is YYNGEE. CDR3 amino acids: CASSAGTSGSHEQFF. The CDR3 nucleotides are TGTGCCAGCAGCGCCGGGACTAGCGGGAGTCATGAGCAGTTCTTC.

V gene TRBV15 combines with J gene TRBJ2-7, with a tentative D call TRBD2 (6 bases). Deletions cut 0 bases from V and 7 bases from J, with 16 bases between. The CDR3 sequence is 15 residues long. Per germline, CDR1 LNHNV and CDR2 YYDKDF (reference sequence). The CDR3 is CATSRDWGVLGEQYF. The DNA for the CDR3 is TGTGCCACCAGCAGAGACTGGGGGGTCTTAGGAGAGCAGTACTTC.

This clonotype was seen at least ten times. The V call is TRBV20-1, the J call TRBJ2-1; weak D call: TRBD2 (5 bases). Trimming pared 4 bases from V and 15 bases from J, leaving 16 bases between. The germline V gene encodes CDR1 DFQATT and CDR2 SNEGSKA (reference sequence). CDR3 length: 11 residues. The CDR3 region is CSATSAEAPFF. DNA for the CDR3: TGCAGTGCTACGTCCGCGGAGGCCCCGTTCTTC.

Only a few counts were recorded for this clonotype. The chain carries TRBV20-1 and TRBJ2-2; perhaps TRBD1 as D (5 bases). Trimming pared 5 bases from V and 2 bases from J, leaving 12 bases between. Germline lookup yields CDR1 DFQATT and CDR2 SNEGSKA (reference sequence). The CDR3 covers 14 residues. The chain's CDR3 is CSAGAEINTGELFF. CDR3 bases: TGCAGTGCTGGGGCGGAGATAAACACCGGGGAGCTGTTTTTT.

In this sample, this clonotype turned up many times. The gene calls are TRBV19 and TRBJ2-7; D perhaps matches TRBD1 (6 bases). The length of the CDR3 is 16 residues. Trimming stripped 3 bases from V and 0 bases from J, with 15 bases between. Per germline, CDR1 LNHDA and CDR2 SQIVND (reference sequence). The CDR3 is CASSMMGAQSSYEQYF. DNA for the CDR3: TGTGCCAGTAGTATGATGGGGGCCCAGAGCTCCTACGAGCAGTACTTC.

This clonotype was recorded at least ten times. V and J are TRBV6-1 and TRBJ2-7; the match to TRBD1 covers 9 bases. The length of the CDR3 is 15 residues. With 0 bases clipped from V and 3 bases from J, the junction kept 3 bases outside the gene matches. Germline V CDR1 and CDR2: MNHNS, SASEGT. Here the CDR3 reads CASSEAGGQGYEQYF. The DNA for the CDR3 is TGTGCCAGCAGTGAAGCGGGGGGACAGGGCTACGAGCAGTACTTC.

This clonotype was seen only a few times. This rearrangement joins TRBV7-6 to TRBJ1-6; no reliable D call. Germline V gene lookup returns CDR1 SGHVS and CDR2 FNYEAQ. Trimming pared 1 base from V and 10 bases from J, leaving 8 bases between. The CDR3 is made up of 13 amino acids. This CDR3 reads CASSLGNTSPLHF. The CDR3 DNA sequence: TGTGCCAGCAGCTTAGGCAATACCTCACCCCTCCACTTT. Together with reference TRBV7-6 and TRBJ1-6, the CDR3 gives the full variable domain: GAGVSQSPRYKVTKRGQDVALRCDPISGHVSLYWYRQALGQGPEFLTYFNYEAQQDKSGLPNDRFSAERPEGSISTLTIQRTEQRDSAMYRCASSLGNTSPLHFGNGTRLTVT.

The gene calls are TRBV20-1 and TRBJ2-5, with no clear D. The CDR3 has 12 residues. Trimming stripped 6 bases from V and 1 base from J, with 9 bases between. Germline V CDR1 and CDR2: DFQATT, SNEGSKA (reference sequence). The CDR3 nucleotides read TGCAGTGCCGACCCGTCCCAAGAGACCCAGTACTTC. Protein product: CSADPSQETQYF.

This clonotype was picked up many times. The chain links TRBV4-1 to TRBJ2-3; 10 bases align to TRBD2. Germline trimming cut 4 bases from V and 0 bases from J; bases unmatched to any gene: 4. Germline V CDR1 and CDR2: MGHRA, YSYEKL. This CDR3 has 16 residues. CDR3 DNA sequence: TGCGCCAGCAGCCCGAAGACTAGCGGGAGCACAGATACGCAGTATTTT. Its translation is CASSPKTSGSTDTQYF.

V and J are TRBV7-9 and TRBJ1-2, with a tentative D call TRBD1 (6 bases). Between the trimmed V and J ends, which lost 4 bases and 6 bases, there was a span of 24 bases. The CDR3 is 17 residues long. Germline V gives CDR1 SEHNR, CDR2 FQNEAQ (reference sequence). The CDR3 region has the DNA TGTGCCAGCAGCTCAGTGGTTTCGAGCAGGGACAAAAATGGCTACACCTTC. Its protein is CASSSVVSSRDKNGYTF.

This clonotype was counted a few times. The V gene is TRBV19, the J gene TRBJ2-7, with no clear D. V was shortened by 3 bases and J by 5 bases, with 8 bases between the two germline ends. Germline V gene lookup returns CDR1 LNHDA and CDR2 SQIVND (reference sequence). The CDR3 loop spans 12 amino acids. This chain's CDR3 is CASSIVGNEQYF. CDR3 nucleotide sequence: TGTGCCAGTAGTATCGTGGGCAACGAGCAGTACTTC.

The CDR3 protein is CSAPTRDEQFF. CDR3 nucleotides: TGCAGTGCGCCGACTAGGGATGAGCAGTTCTTC. The rearrangement uses TRBV20-1 and TRBJ2-1, with D maybe TRBD2 (6 bases). This CDR3 has 11 residues. Trimming took off 6 bases at V and 8 bases at J, with 11 bases between the two ends. Per germline, CDR1 DFQATT and CDR2 SNEGSKA (reference sequence).

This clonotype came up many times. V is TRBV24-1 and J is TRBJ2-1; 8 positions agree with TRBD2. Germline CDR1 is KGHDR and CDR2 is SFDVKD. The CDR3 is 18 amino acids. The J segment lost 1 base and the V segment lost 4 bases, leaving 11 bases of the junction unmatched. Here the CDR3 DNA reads TGTGCCACCAGTGAGACACCGTCCAGCGGGGGTTCCTACAATGAGCAGTTCTTC. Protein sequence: CATSETPSSGGSYNEQFF.

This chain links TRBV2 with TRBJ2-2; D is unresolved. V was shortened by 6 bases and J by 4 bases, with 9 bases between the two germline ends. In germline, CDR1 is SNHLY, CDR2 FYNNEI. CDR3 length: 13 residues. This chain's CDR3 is CASSIGFTGELFF. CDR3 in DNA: TGTGCCAGCAGCATAGGATTCACCGGGGAGCTGTTTTTT.

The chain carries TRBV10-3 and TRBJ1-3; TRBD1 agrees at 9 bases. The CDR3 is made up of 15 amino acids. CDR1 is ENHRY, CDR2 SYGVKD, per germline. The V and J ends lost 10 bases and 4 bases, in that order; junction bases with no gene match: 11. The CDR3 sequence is CATNQQGASGNTIYF. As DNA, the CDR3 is TGTGCCACCAACCAACAGGGGGCGTCGGGAAACACCATATATTTT.

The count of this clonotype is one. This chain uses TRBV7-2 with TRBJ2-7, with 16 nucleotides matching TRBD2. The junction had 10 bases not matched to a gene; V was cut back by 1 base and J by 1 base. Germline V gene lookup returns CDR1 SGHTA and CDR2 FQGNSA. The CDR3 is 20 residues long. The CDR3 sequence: CASSLVGGTSGGAVSYEQYF. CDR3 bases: TGTGCCAGCAGCTTAGTGGGTGGGACTAGCGGGGGGGCGGTGTCCTACGAGCAGTACTTC.

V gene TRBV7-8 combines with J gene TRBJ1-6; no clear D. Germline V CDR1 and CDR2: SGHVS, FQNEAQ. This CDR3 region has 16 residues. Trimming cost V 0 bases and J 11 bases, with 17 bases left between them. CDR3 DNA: TGTGCCAGCAGCTTAGCGAGGGCACAGATCAATCCACCCCTCCACTTT. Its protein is CASSLARAQINPPLHF.

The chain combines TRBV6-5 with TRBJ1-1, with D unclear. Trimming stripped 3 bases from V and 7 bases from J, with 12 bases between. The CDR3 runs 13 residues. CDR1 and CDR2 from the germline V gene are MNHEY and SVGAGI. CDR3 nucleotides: TGTGCCAGCAGTTATGCGGCGGGTAGTGAAGCTTTCTTT. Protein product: CASSYAAGSEAFF.